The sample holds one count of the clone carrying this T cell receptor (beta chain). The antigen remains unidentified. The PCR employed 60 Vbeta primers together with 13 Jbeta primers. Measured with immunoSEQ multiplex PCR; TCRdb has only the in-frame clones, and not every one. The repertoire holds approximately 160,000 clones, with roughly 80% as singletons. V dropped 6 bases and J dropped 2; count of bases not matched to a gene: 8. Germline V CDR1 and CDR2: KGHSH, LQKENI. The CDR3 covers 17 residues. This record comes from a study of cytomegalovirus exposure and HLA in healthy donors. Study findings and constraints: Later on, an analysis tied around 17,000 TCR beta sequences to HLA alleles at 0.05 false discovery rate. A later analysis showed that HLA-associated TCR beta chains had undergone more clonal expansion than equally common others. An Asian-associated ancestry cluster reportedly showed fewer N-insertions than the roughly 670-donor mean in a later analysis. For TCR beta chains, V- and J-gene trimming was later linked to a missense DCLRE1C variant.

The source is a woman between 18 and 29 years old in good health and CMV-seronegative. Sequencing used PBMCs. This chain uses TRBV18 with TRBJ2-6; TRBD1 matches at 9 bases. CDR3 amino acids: CASSGPGTGTGANVLTF. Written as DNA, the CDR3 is TGTGCCAGCTCCGGTCCCGGGACAGGGACTGGGGCCAACGTCCTGACTTTC.